This T cell receptor (beta chain) was obtained from a study of blood T cell repertoires in COVID-19. The germline V gene encodes CDR1 LNHDA and CDR2 SQIVND (reference sequence). V was clipped by 3 bases and J by 7 bases; unmatched bases: 5. CDR3 length: 15 residues. Clones were sequenced by immunoSEQ multiplex PCR, and TCRdb holds only the in-frame ones, with some missing. The sample records a few hundred thousand clones, 75% to 90% being singletons. Sequencing input: PBMCs or T cells enriched from blood (not recorded which). The gene calls are TRBV19 and TRBJ1-6; the match to TRBD1 covers 8 bases. The source of this sequence is a woman aged 45-59 years who had recovered from COVID-19. The CDR3 region is CASSIDRGGNSPLHF. CDR3 DNA: TGTGCCAGTAGTATCGACAGGGGCGGGAATTCACCCCTCCACTTT.